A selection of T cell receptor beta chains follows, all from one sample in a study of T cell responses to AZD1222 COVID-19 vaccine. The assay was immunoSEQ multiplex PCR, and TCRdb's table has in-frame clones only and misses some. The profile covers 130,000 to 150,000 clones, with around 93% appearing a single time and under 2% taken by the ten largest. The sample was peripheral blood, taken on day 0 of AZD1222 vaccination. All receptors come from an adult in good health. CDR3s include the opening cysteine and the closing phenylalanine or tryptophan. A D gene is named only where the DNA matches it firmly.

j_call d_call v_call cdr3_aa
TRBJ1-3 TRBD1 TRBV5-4 CASSINRTGALSGNTIYF
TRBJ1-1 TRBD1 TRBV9 CASSPGRGQGEAFF
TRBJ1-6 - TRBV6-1 CASSEARPGRAPLHF
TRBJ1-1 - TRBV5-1 CASSLPVNTEAFF
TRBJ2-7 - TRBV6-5 CASSYSQGNYEQYF
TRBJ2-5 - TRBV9 CASSPLRSGGQETQYF
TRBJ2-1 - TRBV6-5 CASSQRGSYNEQFF
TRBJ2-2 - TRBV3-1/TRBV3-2 CASRPGTRNTGELFF
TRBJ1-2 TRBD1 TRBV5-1 CASSFSLDRAVYGYTF
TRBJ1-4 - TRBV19 CASRTGTLGEKLFF
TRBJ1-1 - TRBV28 CASTVNTEAFF
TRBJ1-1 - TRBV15 CATSRTVDTEAFF
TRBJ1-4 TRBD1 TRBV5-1 CASSGQGAPNEKLFF
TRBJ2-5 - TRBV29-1 CSVDLNQETQYF
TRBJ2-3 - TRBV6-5 CASRKGGGGDTQYF
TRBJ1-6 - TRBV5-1 CASSPGQINSPLHF
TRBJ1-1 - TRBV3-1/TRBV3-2 CASSQDFGGLRNTEAFF
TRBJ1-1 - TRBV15 CATSFDGINTEAFF
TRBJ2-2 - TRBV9 CASSVQSNTGELFF
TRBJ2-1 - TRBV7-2 CASSARGGYNEQFF
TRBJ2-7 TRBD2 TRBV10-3 CAISEGLAYEQYF
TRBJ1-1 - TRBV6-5 CASSSNTEAFF
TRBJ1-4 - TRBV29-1 CSVSRGAREKLFF
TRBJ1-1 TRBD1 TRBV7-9 CASTKIGQANTEAFF
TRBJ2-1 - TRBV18 CASSLLGSSYNEQFF
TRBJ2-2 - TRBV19 CASTRVLWAGELFF
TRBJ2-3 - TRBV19 CASSIRGLSTDTQYF
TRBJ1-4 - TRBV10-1 CASSDHTEELIEKLFF
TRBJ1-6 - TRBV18 CASSPGGKVGNSPLHF
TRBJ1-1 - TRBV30 CAWSVKRMARPEAFF
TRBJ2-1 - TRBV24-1 CATIGGNEQFF
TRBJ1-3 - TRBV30 CAWSRTASGNTIYF